Listed below are T cell receptor beta chains from one sample, sequenced in a study of blood T cell repertoires in COVID-19. Generated by immunoSEQ multiplex PCR, the TCRdb table keeps only in-frame clones and is missing some. The repertoire holds 95,000 to 100,000 clones, with around 90% as singletons. Sequencing input: peripheral blood. All receptors derive from a human donor with COVID-19, enrolled during active disease. The donor label of this sample is uncertain. Both conserved end residues are part of each CDR3. D genes are given only for firm matches.

J: TRBJ1-1
D: NA
V: TRBV19
DNA: TGTGCCAGTAGTATCATGGGCTCGAACACTGAAGCTTTCTTT
CDR3: CASSIMGSNTEAFF

J: TRBJ1-6
D: TRBD1
V: TRBV7-3
DNA: TGTGCCAGCAGCTGGGACAGTTACTCACCCCTCCACTTT
CDR3: CASSWDSYSPLHF

J: TRBJ1-1
D: NA
V: TRBV7-2
DNA: TGTGCCAGCAGAATCACACGGGACACTGAAGCTTTCTTT
CDR3: CASRITRDTEAFF

J: TRBJ1-6
D: NA
V: TRBV5-1
DNA: TGCGCCAGCAGCTTGTTAGGCGATTTTGGGGGGAGCTCCTATAATTCACCCCTCCACTTT
CDR3: CASSLLGDFGGSSYNSPLHF

J: TRBJ2-3
D: TRBD2
V: TRBV7-2
DNA: TGTGCCAGCAGCTTTCGGGGGGGGTTGGATACGCAGTATTTT
CDR3: CASSFRGGLDTQYF

J: TRBJ2-3
D: TRBD2
V: TRBV7-3
DNA: TGTGCCAGCAGCATTAGCGGGGGCACAGATACGCAGTATTTT
CDR3: CASSISGGTDTQYF

J: TRBJ2-7
D: TRBD1
V: TRBV19
DNA: TGTGCCACTCTACCGACAGGGTCCTACGAGCAGTACTTC
CDR3: CATLPTGSYEQYF

J: TRBJ2-2
D: NA
V: TRBV4-1
DNA: TGCGCCAGCAGCCAAGATAGAGACAAGAACACCGGGGAGCTGTTTTTT
CDR3: CASSQDRDKNTGELFF

J: TRBJ2-3
D: NA
V: TRBV6-5
DNA: TGTGCCAGTTCGGGAGTAGGACTTACGCAGTATTTT
CDR3: CASSGVGLTQYF

J: TRBJ2-2
D: NA
V: TRBV7-9
DNA: TGTGCCAGCAGGCCCCCTTTTAGACAAAACACCGGGGAGCTGTTTTTT
CDR3: CASRPPFRQNTGELFF

J: TRBJ2-3
D: TRBD2
V: TRBV27
DNA: TGTGCCAGCAGTCCCGGGAGGGGCGGGCAGTATTTT
CDR3: CASSPGRGGQYF

J: TRBJ2-1
D: TRBD2
V: TRBV5-1
DNA: TGCGCCAGCAGCTTGGGAGCGGGAGGGGTGAATGAGCAGTTCTTC
CDR3: CASSLGAGGVNEQFF

J: TRBJ1-6
D: NA
V: TRBV27
DNA: TGTGCCAGCAGTCCACGGGGTGGTAATTCACCCCTCCACTTT
CDR3: CASSPRGGNSPLHF

J: TRBJ2-5
D: TRBD1
V: TRBV6-5
DNA: TGTGCCAGCAGCCGACGGACAGGGCAAGAGACCCAGTACTTC
CDR3: CASSRRTGQETQYF

J: TRBJ1-3
D: TRBD1
V: TRBV6-5
DNA: TGTGCCAGCATCCTACAGGGGTACGGAAACACCATATATTTT
CDR3: CASILQGYGNTIYF

J: TRBJ2-1
D: NA
V: TRBV7-6
DNA: TGTGCCAGCAGCTTAGTGGCCAGGTCCTACAATGAGCAGTTCTTC
CDR3: CASSLVARSYNEQFF

J: TRBJ1-2
D: NA
V: TRBV5-1
DNA: TGCGCCAGCAGCTTGGCCGGCTGGGGGGGCTATGGCTACACCTTC
CDR3: CASSLAGWGGYGYTF

J: TRBJ1-4
D: TRBD1
V: TRBV6-6
DNA: TGTGCCAGCAGCAGGACAGGGGGCGTGGATGAAAAACTGTTTTTT
CDR3: CASSRTGGVDEKLFF

J: TRBJ2-5
D: NA
V: TRBV3-1/TRBV3-2
DNA: TGTGCCAGCAGCCAAGATACGTCGAGACTATCAGAGACCCAGTACTTC
CDR3: CASSQDTSRLSETQYF

J: TRBJ2-5
D: TRBD2
V: TRBV30
DNA: TGTGCCTGGAGAGCGGGGTTCGGGACCCAGTACTTC
CDR3: CAWRAGFGTQYF

J: TRBJ1-6
D: TRBD1
V: TRBV27
DNA: TGTGCCAGCAGTAAAGACGGGACAGGGCAATCACCCCTCCACTTT
CDR3: CASSKDGTGQSPLHF

J: TRBJ1-3
D: NA
V: TRBV11-2
DNA: TGTGCCAGCAGCTTTACAGGCTCTGGAAACACCATATATTTT
CDR3: CASSFTGSGNTIYF